The 9 T cell receptor beta chains listed next were all sequenced from one sample in a study of blood T cell repertoires in COVID-19. The repertoire was sequenced with immunoSEQ multiplex PCR; TCRdb's copy has only in-frame clones and lacks some. The sample holds 50,000 to 75,000 clones, 79% seen once. Sample: peripheral blood. The receptors shown here come from a man aged 60 to 75 with acute or convalescent COVID-19.

This chain connects TRBV11-2 to TRBJ2-7; D is possibly TRBD2 (6 bases). The CDR3 spans 14 residues. Per germline, CDR1 SGHAT and CDR2 FQNNGV. Between the trimmed V and J ends, which lost 8 bases and 8 bases, there was a span of 22 bases. CDR3 DNA: TGTGCCAGCCGACTGGGCGGGACCACTGCGAAGCAGTACTTC. Its translation: CASRLGGTTAKQYF.

V and J are TRBV13 and TRBJ2-3; 9 bases align to TRBD1. This CDR3 spans 17 amino acids. V shed 1 base and J 4 bases; nucleotides not matched to a gene: 9. CDR1 PRHDT and CDR2 FYEKMQ come from the germline V gene (reference sequence). CDR3 in DNA: TGTGCCAGCAGCTTAGAGGTCGGGACAGGGAGGTCAGATACGCAGTATTTT. It is translated as CASSLEVGTGRSDTQYF.

The chain has TRBV10-1 and TRBJ2-3; TRBD1 is a possible D gene (5 bases). V lost 5 bases and J 2 bases, leaving 14 bases between the germline ends. The CDR3 is made up of 15 amino acids. Germline CDR1 is WNHNN and CDR2 is SYGVQD (reference sequence). CDR3 region: CASSPFQGTTDTQYF. CDR3 in DNA: TGCGCCAGCAGTCCTTTTCAGGGCACCACAGATACGCAGTATTTT.

The rearrangement uses TRBV12-5 and TRBJ1-1; weak D call: TRBD1 (6 bases). The CDR3 sequence is 16 residues long. Germline V CDR1 and CDR2: LGHNT, FRNRAP. V shed 0 bases and J shed 6 bases, with 17 bases lying between them. The CDR3, as DNA: TGTGCTAGTGGTTTGGTAGTAAAGGGGGAGCTCCCTGAAGCTTTCTTT. Translation: CASGLVVKGELPEAFF.

This clone turned up a few times. CDR3 nucleotides: TGTGCCAGCAGCCCACGGACAGTAGCTTCCTACGAGCAGTACTTC. This sequence encodes CASSPRTVASYEQYF. The V call is TRBV13, the J call TRBJ2-7, with D perhaps TRBD1 (6 bases). This CDR3 is built from 15 residues. V lost 5 bases, J lost 1 base, and 15 bases lay in between. Germline V gene data show CDR1 as PRHDT and CDR2 as FYEKMQ (reference sequence).

V gene TRBV5-1 combines with J gene TRBJ2-1; 8 bases agree with TRBD2. The CDR3 has 15 residues. Germline-derived CDR1 and CDR2 are SGHRS and YFSETQ. J gave up 5 bases and V 0 bases, and 4 bases lay outside the gene matches. The CDR3 here is CASSLAGTRDNEQFF. The DNA of the CDR3 is TGCGCCAGCAGCTTGGCCGGGACTAGAGACAATGAGCAGTTCTTC.

This chain joins TRBV30 and TRBJ2-1, with 8 positions matching TRBD1. Losses at the gene ends were 7 bases for V and 8 bases for J; bases not matched to a gene: 7. Looked up from germline, CDR1 is GTSNPN and CDR2 is SVGIG (reference sequence). This CDR3 is built from 12 residues. CDR3 in DNA: TGTGCCTACCTGCCAGGGGGCGATGAGCAGTTCTTC. Its translation: CAYLPGGDEQFF. Combining the CDR3 with reference TRBV30 and TRBJ2-1 gives the whole variable domain SQTIHQWPATLVQPVGSPLSLECTVEGTSNPNLYWYRQAAGRGLQLLFYSVGIGQISSEVPQNLSASRPQDRQFILSSKKLLLSDSGFYLCAYLPGGDEQFFGPGTRLTVL.

This clone has a handful of counts. This rearrangement joins TRBV19 to TRBJ1-2, with 10 bases fitting TRBD1. With 4 bases clipped from V and 1 base from J, the junction kept 6 bases outside the gene matches. The germline gives CDR1 LNHDA, CDR2 SQIVND (reference sequence). CDR3 length equals 16 residues. The DNA for the CDR3 is TGTGCCAGTAGTAAAGGGACAGGGGCCTTTAACTATGGCTACACCTTC. It specifies CASSKGTGAFNYGYTF.

The chain employs TRBV5-6 and TRBJ1-6; TRBD1 matches 8 bases. This CDR3 has 15 amino acids. Trimming removed 4 bases from V and 9 bases from J; junction bases left unmatched: 9. Germline V gene data show CDR1 as SGHDT and CDR2 as YYEEEE. CDR3 nucleotides: TGTGCCAGCAGCGTTAGGACAGGGCCGGGTTCACCCCTCCACTTT. Its protein product is CASSVRTGPGSPLHF. Looking up the rest from reference TRBV5-6 and TRBJ1-6 gives the full variable domain: DAGVTQSPTHLIKTRGQQVTLRCSPKSGHDTVSWYQQALGQGPQFIFQYYEEEERQRGNFPDRFSGHQFPNYSSELNVNALLLGDSALYLCASSVRTGPGSPLHFGNGTRLTVT.